These T cell receptor beta chains were read from a single sample in a study of response to subunit inactivated influenza vaccine. A single record per CDR3 protein comes from TCRdb applying MiXCR to the RT-PCR reads. The table shows hundreds of thousands of distinct CDR3 sequences, with about 20% occurring only once. The source was PBMCs from blood, collected less than 22 months after vaccination. These TCRs come from a man between 50 and 70 years old who received an inactivated influenza vaccine. The CDR3 runs from the conserved cysteine through the conserved F or W. A D gene is named only where the DNA matches it firmly. The size entry is marked missing in some rows and otherwise reads once, few, many or a size class.

j_call,clone_size,v_call,d_call,cdr3_aa,cdr3_nt
TRBJ2-7,few,TRBV12-3/TRBV12-4,TRBD2,CASSRGTSGTWAEQYF,TGTGCCAGCAGCCGCGGGACTAGCGGGACGTGGGCCGAGCAGTACTTC
TRBJ2-1,few,TRBV30,.,CAFSSYNEQFF,TGTGCCTTCAGCTCCTACAATGAGCAGTTCTTC
TRBJ2-7,few,TRBV10-2,.,CASSEQGAEQYF,TGCGCCAGCAGTGAGCAAGGGGCCGAGCAGTACTTC
TRBJ1-3,.,TRBV9,TRBD1,CASSIHGTGTGNTIYF,TGTGCCAGCAGCATCCATGGGACAGGGACTGGAAACACCATATATTTT
TRBJ2-2,few,TRBV7-9,.,CASSPAANTGELFF,TGTGCCAGCAGCCCCGCTGCGAACACCGGGGAGCTGTTTTTT
TRBJ1-5,.,TRBV4-3,.,CASSRTAGSDGPQHF,TGCGCCAGCAGCCGGACCGCGGGGTCCGATGGGCCCCAGCATTTT
TRBJ1-1,.,TRBV15,.,CATSPEFGGNTEAFF,TGTGCCACCAGCCCAGAGTTCGGGGGGAACACTGAAGCTTTCTTT
TRBJ2-7,.,TRBV5-1,TRBD1,CASSPGTGDWGEQYF,TGCGCCAGCAGCCCGGGGACAGGGGATTGGGGCGAGCAGTACTTC
TRBJ2-7,once,TRBV4-3,.,CASSQGGDCPYEQYF,TGCGCCAGCAGCCAAGGGGGAGACTGCCCCTACGAGCAGTACTTC
TRBJ2-3,.,TRBV9,TRBD1,CASSITGGARTDTQYF,TGTGCCAGCAGCATAACAGGGGGAGCCCGCACAGATACGCAGTATTTT
TRBJ1-5,.,TRBV20-1,TRBD1,CSAGGQGVGQPQHF,TGCAGTGCTGGGGGACAGGGGGTAGGGCAGCCCCAGCATTTT
TRBJ2-7,.,TRBV24-1,.,CATSKGPAYEQYF,TGTGCCACCAGTAAGGGGCCCGCCTACGAGCAGTACTTC
TRBJ2-3,.,TRBV20-1,.,CSASQADTQYF,TGCAGTGCTAGTCAGGCAGATACGCAGTATTTT
TRBJ1-5,few,TRBV3-1,.,CASSQDVGVGNQPQHF,TGTGCCAGCAGCCAAGACGTGGGGGTGGGCAATCAGCCCCAGCATTTT
TRBJ2-7,.,TRBV21-1,.,CASSKPRFLGLAGDYEQYF,TGTGCCAGCAGCAAACCCAGATTCTTAGGACTAGCGGGGGACTACGAGCAGTACTTC